This TCR beta chain was recovered during a study of identical twins. Study results and caveats: Modelling approaches yielded underestimates of out-of-frame TCR alpha sharing between monozygotic twins. Beta out-of-frame twin sharing showed a weaker excess.

Details on this clonotype: Its antigen is not identified.

Unique molecular identifiers were in the cDNA, with template-switch universal primer binding. Each CDR3 protein is one row after TCRdb ran MiXCR on the 5' RACE reads. This sample has about 890,000 distinct CDR3 sequences, with roughly 12% found just once. Everyone who donated was a healthy Caucasian. V lost 4 bases to trimming and J lost 5 bases, with 17 bases between them. The CDR3 is made up of 15 amino acids. CDR1 is LNHDA and CDR2 is SQIVND in the germline V gene (reference sequence). A further study also used this sample, focusing on yellow fever vaccine responses in identical twins.

This TCR was sampled from a woman in her late teens or twenties in good health. The sequencing input was PBMCs. The rearrangement uses TRBV19 and TRBJ2-5; D is possibly TRBD2 (6 bases). The DNA of the CDR3 is TGTGCCAGTAGTAGAAAGGGACTGGGAGATGAGACCCAGTACTTC. Amino acid sequence: CASSRKGLGDETQYF.